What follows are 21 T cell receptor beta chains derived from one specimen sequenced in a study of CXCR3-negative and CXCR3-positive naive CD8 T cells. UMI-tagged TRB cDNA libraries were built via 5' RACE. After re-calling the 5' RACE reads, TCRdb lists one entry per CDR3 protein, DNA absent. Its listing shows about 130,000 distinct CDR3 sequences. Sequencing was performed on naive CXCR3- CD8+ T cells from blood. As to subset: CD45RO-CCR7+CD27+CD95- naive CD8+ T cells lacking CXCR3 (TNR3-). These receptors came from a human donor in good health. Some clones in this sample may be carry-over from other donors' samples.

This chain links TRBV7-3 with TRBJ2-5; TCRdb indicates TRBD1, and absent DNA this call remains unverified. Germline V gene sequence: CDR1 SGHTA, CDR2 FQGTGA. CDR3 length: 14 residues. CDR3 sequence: CASSQGGYQETQYF.

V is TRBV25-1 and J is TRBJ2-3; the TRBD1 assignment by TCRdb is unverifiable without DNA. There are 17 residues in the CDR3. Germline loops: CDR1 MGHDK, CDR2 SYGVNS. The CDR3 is CASSEGGPGQVEVPQYF.

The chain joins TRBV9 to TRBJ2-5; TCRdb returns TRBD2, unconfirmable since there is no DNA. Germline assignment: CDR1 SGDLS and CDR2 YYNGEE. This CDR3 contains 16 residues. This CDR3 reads CASSLTSGFGGETQYF.

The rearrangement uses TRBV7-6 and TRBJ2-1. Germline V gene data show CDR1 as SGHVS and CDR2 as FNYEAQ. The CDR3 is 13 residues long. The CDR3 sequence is CASSSFNYNEQFF.

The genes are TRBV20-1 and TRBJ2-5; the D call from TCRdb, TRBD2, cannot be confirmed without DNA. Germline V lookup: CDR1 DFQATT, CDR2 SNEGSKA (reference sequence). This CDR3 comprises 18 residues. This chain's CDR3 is CSARDRSSSAWYQETQYF.

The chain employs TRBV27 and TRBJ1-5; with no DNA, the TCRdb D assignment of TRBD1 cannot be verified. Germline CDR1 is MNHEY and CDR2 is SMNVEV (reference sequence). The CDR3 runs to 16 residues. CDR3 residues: CASRRDRGEYNQPQHF.

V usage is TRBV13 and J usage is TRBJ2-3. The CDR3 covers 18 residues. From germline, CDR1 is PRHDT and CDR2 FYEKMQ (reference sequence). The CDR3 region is CASSLGLAEITSTDTQYF.

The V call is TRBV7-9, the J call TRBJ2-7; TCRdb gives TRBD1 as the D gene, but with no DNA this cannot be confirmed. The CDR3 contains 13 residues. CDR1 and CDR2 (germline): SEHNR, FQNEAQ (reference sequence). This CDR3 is CASSHRGDYEQYF.

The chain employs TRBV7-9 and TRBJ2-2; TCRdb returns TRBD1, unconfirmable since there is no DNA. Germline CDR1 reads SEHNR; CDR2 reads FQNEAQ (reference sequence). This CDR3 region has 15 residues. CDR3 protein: CASSFVGGPSGELFF.

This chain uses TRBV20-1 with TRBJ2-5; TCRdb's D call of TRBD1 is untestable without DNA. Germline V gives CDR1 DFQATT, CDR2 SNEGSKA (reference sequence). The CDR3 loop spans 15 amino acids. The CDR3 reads CSAQVPGQGGETQYF.

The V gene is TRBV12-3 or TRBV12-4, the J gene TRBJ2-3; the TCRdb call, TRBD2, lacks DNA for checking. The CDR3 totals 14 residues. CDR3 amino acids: CASRSGRAPDTQYF.

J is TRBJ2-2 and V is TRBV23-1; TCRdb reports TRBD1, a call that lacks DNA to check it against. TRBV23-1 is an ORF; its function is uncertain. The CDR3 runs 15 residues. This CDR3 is CASSLGQSYTGELFF.

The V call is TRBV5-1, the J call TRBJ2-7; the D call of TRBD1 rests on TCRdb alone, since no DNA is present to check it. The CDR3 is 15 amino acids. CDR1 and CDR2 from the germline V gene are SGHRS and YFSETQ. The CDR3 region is CASSFLLGQTYEQYF.

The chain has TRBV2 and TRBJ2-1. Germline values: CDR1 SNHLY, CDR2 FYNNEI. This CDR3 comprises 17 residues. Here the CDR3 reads CASSEGTGSSSYNEQFF.

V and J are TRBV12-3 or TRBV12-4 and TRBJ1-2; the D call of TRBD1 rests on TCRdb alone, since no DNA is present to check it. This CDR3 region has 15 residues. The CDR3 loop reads CASSPYGQGGYGYTF.

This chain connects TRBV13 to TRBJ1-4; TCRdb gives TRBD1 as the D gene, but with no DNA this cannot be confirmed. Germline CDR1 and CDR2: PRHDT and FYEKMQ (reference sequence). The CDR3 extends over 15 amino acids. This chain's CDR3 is CASSVRQGAYEKLFF.

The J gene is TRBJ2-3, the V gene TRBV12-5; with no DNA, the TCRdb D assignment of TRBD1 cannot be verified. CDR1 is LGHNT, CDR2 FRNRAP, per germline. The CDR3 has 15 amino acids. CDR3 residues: CASGLVGAFTDTQYF.

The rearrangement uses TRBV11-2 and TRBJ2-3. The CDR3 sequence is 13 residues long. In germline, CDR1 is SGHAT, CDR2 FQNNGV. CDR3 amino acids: CASSLLSSEPQYF.

CDR3 amino acids: CASSLAKERSYEQYF. The chain uses TRBV5-1 and TRBJ2-7. The CDR3 is made up of 15 amino acids. Germline V gives CDR1 SGHRS, CDR2 YFSETQ.

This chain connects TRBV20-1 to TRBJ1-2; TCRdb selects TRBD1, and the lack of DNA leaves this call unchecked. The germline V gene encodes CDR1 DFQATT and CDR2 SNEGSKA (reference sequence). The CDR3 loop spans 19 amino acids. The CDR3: CSARARTGKQGLANYGYTF.

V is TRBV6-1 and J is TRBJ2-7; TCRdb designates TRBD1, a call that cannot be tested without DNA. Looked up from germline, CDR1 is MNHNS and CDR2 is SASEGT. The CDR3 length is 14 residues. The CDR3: CASTEWDGHYEQYF.